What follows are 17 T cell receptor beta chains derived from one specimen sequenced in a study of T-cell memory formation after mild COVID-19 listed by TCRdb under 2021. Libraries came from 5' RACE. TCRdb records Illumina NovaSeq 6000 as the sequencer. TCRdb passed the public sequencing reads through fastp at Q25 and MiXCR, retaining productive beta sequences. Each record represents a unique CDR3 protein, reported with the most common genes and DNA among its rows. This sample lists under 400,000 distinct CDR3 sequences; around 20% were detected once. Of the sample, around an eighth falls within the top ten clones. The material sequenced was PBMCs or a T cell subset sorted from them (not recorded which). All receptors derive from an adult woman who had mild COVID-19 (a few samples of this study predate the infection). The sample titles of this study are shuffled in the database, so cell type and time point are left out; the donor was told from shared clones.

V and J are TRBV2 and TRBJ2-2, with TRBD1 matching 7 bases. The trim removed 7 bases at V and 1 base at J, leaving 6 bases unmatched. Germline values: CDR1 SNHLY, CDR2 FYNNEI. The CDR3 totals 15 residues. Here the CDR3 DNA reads TGTGCCAGCAATAACAGGGGATTGAACACCGGGGAGCTGTTTTTT. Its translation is CASNNRGLNTGELFF.

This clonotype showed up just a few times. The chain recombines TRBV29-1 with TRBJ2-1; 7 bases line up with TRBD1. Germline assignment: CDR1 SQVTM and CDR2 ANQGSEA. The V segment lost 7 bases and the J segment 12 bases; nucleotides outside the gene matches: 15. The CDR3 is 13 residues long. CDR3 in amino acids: CSAHGTVRVGQFF. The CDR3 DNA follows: TGCAGCGCACACGGGACAGTCCGTGTGGGGCAGTTCTTC.

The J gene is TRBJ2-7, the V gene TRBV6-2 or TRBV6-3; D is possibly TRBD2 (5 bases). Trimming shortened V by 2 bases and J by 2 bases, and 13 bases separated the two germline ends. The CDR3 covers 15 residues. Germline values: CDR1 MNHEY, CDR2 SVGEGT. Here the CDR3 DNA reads TGTGCCAGCAGTTACCCACCCCTAGCTACCTACGAGCAGTACTTC. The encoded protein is CASSYPPLATYEQYF.

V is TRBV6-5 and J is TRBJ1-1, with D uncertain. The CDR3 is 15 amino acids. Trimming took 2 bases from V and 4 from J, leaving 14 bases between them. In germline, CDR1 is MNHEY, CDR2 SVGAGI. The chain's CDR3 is CASSYRVLEGTEAFF. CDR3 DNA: TGTGCCAGCAGTTACAGGGTGTTAGAAGGCACTGAAGCTTTCTTT.

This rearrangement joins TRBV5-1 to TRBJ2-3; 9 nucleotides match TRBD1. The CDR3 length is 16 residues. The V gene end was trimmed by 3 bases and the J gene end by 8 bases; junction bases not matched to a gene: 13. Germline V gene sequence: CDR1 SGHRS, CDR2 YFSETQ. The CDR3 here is CASSSRTGGMVFTQYF. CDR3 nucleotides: TGCGCCAGCAGCTCAAGAACAGGGGGCATGGTTTTTACGCAGTATTTT.

CDR3 sequence: CASSQGQGQGIQETQYF. The CDR3 DNA follows: TGCGCCAGCAGCCAAGGGCAGGGCCAGGGAATTCAAGAGACCCAGTACTTC. This rearrangement joins TRBV4-1 to TRBJ2-5; D might be TRBD1 (5 bases). The ends were cut back, 1 base at V and 2 bases at J, with 17 bases in the middle. CDR1 is MGHRA, CDR2 YSYEKL, per germline. The CDR3 is 17 residues long.

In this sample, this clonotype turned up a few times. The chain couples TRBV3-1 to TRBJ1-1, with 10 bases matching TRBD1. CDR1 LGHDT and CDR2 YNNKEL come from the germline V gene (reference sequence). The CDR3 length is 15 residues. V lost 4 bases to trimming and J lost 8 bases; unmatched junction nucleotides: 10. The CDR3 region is CASSRRDRGGAEAFF. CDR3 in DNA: TGTGCCAGCAGCCGTAGGGACAGGGGAGGGGCCGAAGCTTTCTTT.

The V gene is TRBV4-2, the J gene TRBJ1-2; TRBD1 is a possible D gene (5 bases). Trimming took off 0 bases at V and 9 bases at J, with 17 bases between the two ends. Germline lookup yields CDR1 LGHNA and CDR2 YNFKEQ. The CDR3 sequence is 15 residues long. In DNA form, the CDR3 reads TGTGCCAGCAGCCAAGAGAAGCAGGGCCCGCTGAGCTACACCTTC. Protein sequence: CASSQEKQGPLSYTF.

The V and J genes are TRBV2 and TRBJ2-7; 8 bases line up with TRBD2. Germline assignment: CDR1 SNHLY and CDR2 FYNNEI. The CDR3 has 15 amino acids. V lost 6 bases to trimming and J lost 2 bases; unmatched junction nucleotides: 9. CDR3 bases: TGTGCCAGCAGGGAACAGCGGGAGTTCCCCTACGAGCAGTACTTC. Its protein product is CASREQREFPYEQYF.

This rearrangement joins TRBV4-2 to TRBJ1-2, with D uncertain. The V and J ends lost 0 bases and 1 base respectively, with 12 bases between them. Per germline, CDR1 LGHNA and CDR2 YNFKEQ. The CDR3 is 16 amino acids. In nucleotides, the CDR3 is TGTGCCAGCAGCCAAGATCTATTAAGTGGTAACTATGGCTACACCTTC. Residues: CASSQDLLSGNYGYTF.

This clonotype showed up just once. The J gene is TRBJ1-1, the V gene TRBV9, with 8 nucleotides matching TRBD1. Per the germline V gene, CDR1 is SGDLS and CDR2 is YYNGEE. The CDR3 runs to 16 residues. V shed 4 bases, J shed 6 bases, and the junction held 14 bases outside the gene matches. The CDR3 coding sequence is TGTGCCAGCAGCCCAAGCTTTGTGGACAGGGACGCTGAAGCTTTCTTT. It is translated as CASSPSFVDRDAEAFF.

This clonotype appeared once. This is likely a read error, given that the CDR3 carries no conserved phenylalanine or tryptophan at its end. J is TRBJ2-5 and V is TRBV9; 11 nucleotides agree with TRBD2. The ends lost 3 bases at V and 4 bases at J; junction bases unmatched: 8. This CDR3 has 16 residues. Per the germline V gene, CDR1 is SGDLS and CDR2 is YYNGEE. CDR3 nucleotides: TGTGCCAGCAGCGCAAATAGCGGGGGGGCCGCAGAGACCCAGTACTTA. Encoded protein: CASSANSGGAAETQYL.

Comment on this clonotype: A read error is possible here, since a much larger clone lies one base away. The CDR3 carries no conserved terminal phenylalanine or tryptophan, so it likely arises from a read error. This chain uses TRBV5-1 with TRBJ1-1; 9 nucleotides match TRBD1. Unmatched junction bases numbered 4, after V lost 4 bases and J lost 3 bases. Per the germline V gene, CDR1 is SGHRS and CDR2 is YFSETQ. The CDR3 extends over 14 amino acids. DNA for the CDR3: TGCGCCAGCAGCCCGAGGACAGGGGACACTGAAGCTTTCTCT. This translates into CASSPRTGDTEAFS.

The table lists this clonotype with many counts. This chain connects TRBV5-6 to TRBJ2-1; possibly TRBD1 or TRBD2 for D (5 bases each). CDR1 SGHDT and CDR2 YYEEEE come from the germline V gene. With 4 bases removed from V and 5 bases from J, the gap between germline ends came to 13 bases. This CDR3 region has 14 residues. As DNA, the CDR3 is TGTGCCAGCAGCCCCGAGGGACGGCACAATGAGCAGTTCTTC. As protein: CASSPEGRHNEQFF.

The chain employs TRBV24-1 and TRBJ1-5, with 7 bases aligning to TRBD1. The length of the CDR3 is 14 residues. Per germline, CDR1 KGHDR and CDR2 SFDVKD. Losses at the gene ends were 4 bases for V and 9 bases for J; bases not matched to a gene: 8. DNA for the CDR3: TGTGCCACCAGTGAATCATTTGACAGGGCGCCCCAGCATTTT. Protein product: CATSESFDRAPQHF.

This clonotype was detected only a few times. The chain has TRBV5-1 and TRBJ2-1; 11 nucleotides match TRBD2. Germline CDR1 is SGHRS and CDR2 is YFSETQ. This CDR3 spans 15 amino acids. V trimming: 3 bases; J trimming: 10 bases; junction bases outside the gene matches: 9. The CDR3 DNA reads TGCGCCAGCAGCTATACGACTAGCGGGACGGGGGAGCAGTTCTTC. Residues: CASSYTTSGTGEQFF.

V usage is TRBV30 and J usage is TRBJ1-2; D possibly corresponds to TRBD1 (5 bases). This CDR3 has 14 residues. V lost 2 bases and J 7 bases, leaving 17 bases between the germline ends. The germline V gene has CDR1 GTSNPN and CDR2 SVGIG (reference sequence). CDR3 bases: TGTGCCTGGAGTCCCCCGGGGGATTCATTTGGCTACACCTTC. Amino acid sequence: CAWSPPGDSFGYTF.